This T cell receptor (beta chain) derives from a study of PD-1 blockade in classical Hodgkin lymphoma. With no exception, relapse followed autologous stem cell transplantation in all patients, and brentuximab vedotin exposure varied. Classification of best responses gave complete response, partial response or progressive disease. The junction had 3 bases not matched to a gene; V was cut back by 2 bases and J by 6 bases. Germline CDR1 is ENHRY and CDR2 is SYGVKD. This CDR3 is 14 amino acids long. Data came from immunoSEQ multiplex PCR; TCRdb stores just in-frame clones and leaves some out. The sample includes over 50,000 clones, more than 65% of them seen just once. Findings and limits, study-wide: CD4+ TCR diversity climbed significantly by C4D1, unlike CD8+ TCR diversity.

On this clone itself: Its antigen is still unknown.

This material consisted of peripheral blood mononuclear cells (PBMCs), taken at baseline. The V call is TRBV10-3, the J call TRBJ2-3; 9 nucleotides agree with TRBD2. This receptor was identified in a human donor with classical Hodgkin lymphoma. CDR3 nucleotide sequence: TGTGCCATCAGTGAGACAGCGGGAGGTGATACGCAGTATTTT. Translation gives CAISETAGGDTQYF.